The present T cell receptor beta chain was sequenced within a study of control samples from healthy donors and cancer patients. V lost 3 bases and J 5 bases, leaving 16 bases between the germline ends. CDR3 size: 16 residues. From germline, CDR1 is SNHLY and CDR2 FYNNEI. Generated by immunoSEQ multiplex PCR, the TCRdb table keeps only in-frame clones and is missing some. Found here are about 110,000 clones, about 89% of them singletons; the top ten hold 6% to 8%. This TCR derives from a woman aged 18-30 years in good health. The sample consisted of blood. The chain combines TRBV2 with TRBJ2-2; D tentatively fits TRBD1 or TRBD2 (5 bases each). CDR3 DNA: TGTGCCAGCAGTGACGGCAGGGTGGGACGGACCGGGGAGCTGTTTTTT. The encoded protein is CASSDGRVGRTGELFF.